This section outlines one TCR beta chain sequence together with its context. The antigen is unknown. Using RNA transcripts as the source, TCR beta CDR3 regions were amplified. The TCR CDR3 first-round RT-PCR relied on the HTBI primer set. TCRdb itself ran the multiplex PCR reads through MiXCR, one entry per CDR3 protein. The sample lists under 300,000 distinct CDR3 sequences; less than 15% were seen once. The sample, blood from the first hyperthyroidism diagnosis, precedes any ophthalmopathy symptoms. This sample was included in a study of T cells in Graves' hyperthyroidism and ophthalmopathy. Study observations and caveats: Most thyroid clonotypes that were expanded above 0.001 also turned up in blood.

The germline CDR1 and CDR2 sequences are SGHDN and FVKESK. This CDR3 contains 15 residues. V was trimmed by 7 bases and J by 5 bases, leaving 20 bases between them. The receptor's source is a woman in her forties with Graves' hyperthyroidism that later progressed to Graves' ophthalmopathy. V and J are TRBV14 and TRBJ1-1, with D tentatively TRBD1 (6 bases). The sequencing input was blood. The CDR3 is CASNPRGGLGTEAFF. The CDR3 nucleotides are TGTGCCAGCAACCCAAGGGGGGGATTGGGGACTGAAGCTTTCTTT.